This TCR beta chain was recorded in a study of cytomegalovirus exposure and HLA in healthy donors (dated by TCRdb to 2016 to 2017). Looking at the study overall: An earlier analysis of some 620 of the donors reported roughly 300 Gb of sequence data and 95 million to 120 million unique TCR beta sequences obtained from about 180 million T cells. An early release covering 500 to 750 HLA-typed donors comprised approximately 300 gigabases of sequencing data and roughly 86 million unique TCR sequences. Among the roughly 400 genotyped donors, roughly 80% belonged to the genetic ancestry cluster associated with self-reported Caucasian donors. The study was designed to test whether signatures of past pathogen exposure could be identified by cataloging public T cell receptors. Using immunosequencing, the study profiled T cell repertoires from 640 or so subjects and related those repertoires to cytomegalovirus serostatus. Along with the approximately 700-subject first cohort, a separate validation cohort of around 120 different subjects was used. To predict cytomegalovirus infection status, the study brought together high-throughput TCR immunosequencing, statistical association of individual TCRs with disease status, and machine learning. To study patterns of TCR occurrence, a later analysis re-analyzed previously published TCR beta repertoires from 500 to 850 donors and added high-resolution HLA genotyping. Rather than drawing on any new phenotypic data, the later analysis identified candidate immune exposures from TCR beta sequences and the way those sequences occurred across donors. In an earlier analysis of more than 550 of the donors, high-throughput TCR beta sequencing was used to judge whether each TCR beta V gene segment behaved as functional or pseudogenic. Donor age, sex, ethnicity and CMV serostatus were compiled alongside the repertoire data. Genome-wide SNP genotypes for about 65% of the roughly 670 donors were used in a later genetic analysis, which treated that subset as a discovery cohort. All discovery cohort repertoires had been generated on a single sequencing platform. HLA typing covered class I and class II loci at four-digit resolution. The number of donors typed differed by locus, with about 629-640 for A, B, C, DRB1 and DQB1, around 500 for DQA1, 600 to 610 for DPA1, and around 430 for DPB1. Roughly five DR-DQ haplotypes were treated as single units for association and clustering because of strong linkage in the cohort. Among some 410 genotyped donors of the cohort, an average of about 220,000 unique TCR beta nucleotide sequences was sequenced per donor, of which 15% to 20% were non-productive. What the research found in general, with its limitations: V-gene and J-gene trimming of TCR beta chains was associated with a missense DCLRE1C variant in a later genetic analysis, and the association was replicated in an independent cohort. The authors suggested that the approach could potentially be extended to other disease states and immunological phenotypes. In the study, approximately 160 TCR beta chains were listed as associated with cytomegalovirus. In an earlier analysis of 587 of the donors, most TCR beta V segments appeared in productive rearrangements about 87% or about 30% of the time, broadly matching IMGT annotations. When HLA alleles, especially DR and DQ, strongly co-occurred, attributing TCR associations to individual alleles was difficult. At a false discovery rate of 0.05, a later analysis linked fewer than 20,000 TCR beta sequences to specific HLA alleles. Most CMV-associated TCR beta chains appeared to be HLA-restricted in a later analysis, and the HLA associations seemed to be driven largely by CMV exposure. A further reported finding was that TCR beta sequences accurately predicted the HLA-A and HLA-B alleles for most subjects in the first cohort. In a later analysis, TCR association rates were found to vary across HLA loci, with the most associated TCRs seen for DRB1 alleles and the fewest for HLA-C alleles. Correlated functional status among segregating V segments might reflect linkage disequilibrium, but an unknown experimental factor could not be ruled out. Because HLA typing was missing for some donors at each locus, association tests included only the typed subset. Some IMGT-functional V segments, including TRBV6-2 and TRBV6-3, could not be distinguished by the 87-base-pair reads and were therefore excluded. Over 15 rarely observed V segments, including chromosome 9 orphons, were excluded from the earlier analysis of about 610 of the donors because counts were too low. In a later analysis, several top co-occurrence clusters were reported to appear linked to parvovirus B19, influenza, CMV and Epstein-Barr virus. Sequencing depth was assumed to be roughly uniform across donors in the presence/absence analyses, though that assumption may not hold. The sequencing pipeline was judged likely to have produced a cluster of highly shared sequence variants as a technical artifact. CMV serostatus was the only immune exposure information available for the cohort. While some public TCRs were present in many individuals, most TCR sequences turned up only very rarely across donors. A later analysis found that HLA-associated TCR beta chains were more clonally expanded and had lower generation probabilities than equally common non-associated chains. A few of the identified cytomegalovirus-associated TCR beta chains were confirmed in vitro to be specific for cytomegalovirus antigens. This cohort had only TCR beta chains sequenced, and the lack of alpha or paired-chain data limited which features could be detected. Compared with the approximately 670-donor mean, donors in an Asian-associated ancestry cluster had fewer N-insertions in productive TCRs, according to a later genetic analysis. The classifier was reported to diagnose cytomegalovirus status with high specificity and sensitivity in both the original cohort and the validation cohort.

The CDR3 sequence holds 11 residues, the cysteine and phenylalanine included. Only CDR3 DNA remains: 33 bases, in frame from the first base. V and J are trimmed by 3 bases and 12 bases, and the gene matches miss 3 bases of the junction. The germline V gene (reference sequence) sets CDR1 to DFQATT and CDR2 to SNEGSKA. Points on this clone: Its target antigen remains unknown. It has no much larger one-base neighbor in the sample; base qualities were not kept.

The library was made by the immunoSEQ multiplex PCR assay. A mixture of 60 forward primers for TCR Vbeta segments and 13 reverse primers for TCR Jbeta segments was used in the multiplex PCR. The CDR3 region of rearranged TCR beta genes was amplified from genomic DNA with a multiplex PCR assay. The amplified TCR beta libraries were sequenced on the Illumina HiSeq System as 87-base-pair reads. The study's own analysis went as follows. Across the 600 to 700 repertoires, a later analysis counted 78 million or so unique TCR beta chains, roughly 11 million of which were shared by at least two donors. To remove PCR and sequencing errors, raw reads were error-corrected and collapsed into unique sequences using a nearest-neighbor algorithm that merged closely related sequences. CDR3 sequences were aligned to IMGT reference sequences to assign V, D and J gene segments. Each retained sequence needed at least a six-nucleotide match to both a V gene segment and a J gene segment. Rearrangements were classified as productive when the CDR3 lacked stop codons and remained in frame with V and J, and all other rearrangements were classified as non-productive. Following IMGT convention, CDR3 was defined as the stretch from the second conserved V-encoded cysteine to the conserved J-encoded phenylalanine. In an earlier analysis of more than 550 of the donors, sequences lacking an unambiguous match to a single V gene segment were excluded. An earlier analysis of just under 600 of the donors called V segments functional above 56.7% productive rearrangements and segregating when the between-donor standard deviation exceeded 5%. A statistical classification framework was built to diagnose cytomegalovirus status from the catalog of TCR beta chain sequences. A later analysis assigned V and J genes by comparing TCR nucleotide sequences with IMGT/GENE-DB human TR gene sequences. The TCRdist pipeline was used in a later analysis to assign CDR3 sequences and most-parsimonious VDJ recombination scenarios. In a later analysis, each TCR beta chain was defined by its CDR3 amino acid sequence together with its V-gene family, and reads without a unique V-gene family were excluded. To address suspected cross-contamination and a sequencing artifact, a later analysis removed 592 highly shared, low-generation-probability nucleotide sequences. For each public chain, a later analysis derived a clonal expansion index from normalized ranks of inferred template counts within each repertoire. In a later analysis, generation probabilities were computed with a VDJ recombination model fitted to out-of-frame rearrangements, and the resulting probabilities were checked against IGoR. A later analysis scored TCR-TCR, TCR-HLA and TCR-CMV co-occurrence with hypergeometric tests, applying a repertoire-size bias correction to TCR pairs. A later analysis estimated false discovery rates by permuting HLA or CMV assignments 20 times. In a later analysis, co-occurring TCRs were grouped using DBSCAN, with TCRdist sequence similarity added in when clustering inside HLA-allele-positive subsets. For co-occurrence clustering, repertoires with fewer than 30,000 or more than 120,000 public chains were excluded, along with about five repertoires with anomalous nucleotide sharing. Drawn from immuneACCESS, this table holds only the in-frame rearrangements with V and J called that TCRdb kept. Clones are partly lost; checked studies trace under half to an unresolved V gene and leave the rest unexplained. That table is the source of V, J and clone size, and D and trimming were worked out from the DNA. The sample contains over 150,000 clones, approximately 81% of them found a single time. The ten largest clones take up roughly 0.38% of the sample.

The cohort comprised under 700 healthy bone marrow donors. All cohort members were sampled while nominally healthy, although unrecorded immune exposures were likely present. The donor was CMV seronegative and was included in the group of approximately 350 seronegative cohort members. A peripheral blood sample was provided by each donor, and peripheral blood mononuclear cells were used for TCR beta sequencing. Genomic DNA extraction from the blood cell samples was performed with the Qiagen DNeasy Blood Extraction Kit. In this chain, TRBV20-1 is recombined with TRBJ2-1, and 9 junction bases match TRBD2. The sample taken for sequencing was PBMCs. The source of this sequence is a boy aged 2 to 10 in good health and CMV-seronegative. This receptor carries the CDR3 CSASRRGGQFF. The bases read TGCAGTGCTAGTAGGCGGGGGGGGCAGTTCTTC.